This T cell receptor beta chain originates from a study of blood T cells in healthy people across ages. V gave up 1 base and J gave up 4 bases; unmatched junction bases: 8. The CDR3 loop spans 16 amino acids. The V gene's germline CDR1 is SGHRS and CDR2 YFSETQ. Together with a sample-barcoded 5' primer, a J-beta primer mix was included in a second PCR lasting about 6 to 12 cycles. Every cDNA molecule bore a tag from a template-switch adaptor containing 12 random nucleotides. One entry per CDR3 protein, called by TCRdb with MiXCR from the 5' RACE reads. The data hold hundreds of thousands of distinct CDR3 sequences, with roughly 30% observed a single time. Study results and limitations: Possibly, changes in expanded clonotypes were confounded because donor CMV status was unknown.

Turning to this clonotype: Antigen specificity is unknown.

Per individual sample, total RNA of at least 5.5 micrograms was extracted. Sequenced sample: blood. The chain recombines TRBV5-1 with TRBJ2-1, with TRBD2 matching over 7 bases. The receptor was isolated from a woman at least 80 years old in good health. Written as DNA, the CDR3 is TGCGCCAGCAGCTTGATAGGAGCGGGGCCATACAATGAGCAGTTCTTC. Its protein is CASSLIGAGPYNEQFF.